These 2 T cell receptor beta chains were sequenced from one sample in a study of long-term antiretroviral therapy in people with HIV. It was version v3.0 of the immunoSEQ assay that was run at survey level. Some clones are missing from TCRdb's copy, which holds only in-frame ones; the method was immunoSEQ multiplex PCR. The sample contains 20,000 to 30,000 clones, around three quarters of which appear only once. The specimen was unsorted PBMCs, collected 1.2 years after starting antiretroviral therapy. The receptors were gathered from a middle-aged woman with HIV.

This chain links TRBV2 with TRBJ2-1; 8 bases align to TRBD1. In germline, CDR1 is SNHLY, CDR2 FYNNEI. With V trimmed by 6 bases and J by 8 bases, 3 bases remained unmatched. The CDR3 contains 12 residues. CDR3 DNA sequence: TGTGCCAGCAGGAACAGGGGGGATGAGCAGTTCTTC. It is translated as CASRNRGDEQFF.

This chain uses TRBV7-2 with TRBJ2-1; 14 bases are shared with TRBD2. Germline V gives CDR1 SGHTA, CDR2 FQGNSA. Losses at the gene ends were 3 bases for V and 8 bases for J; bases not matched to a gene: 6. This CDR3 comprises 16 residues. The CDR3, as DNA: TGTGCCAGCAGCTTCGGGACTAGCGGGGGCTTTTATGAGCAGTTCTTC. This gives the protein CASSFGTSGGFYEQFF.